This record concerns one T cell receptor beta chain sequence. The sample originates from a study of T cell changes during pregnancy in multiple sclerosis. The CDR3 is 15 residues long. The germline V gene has CDR1 SGDLS and CDR2 YYNGEE. V was cut by 0 bases and J by 4 bases, with 11 bases left in between. Clones were read by immunoSEQ multiplex PCR, and TCRdb kept only the in-frame ones, dropping some. The sample has 88,000 or so clones; about 90% are singletons. The input for sequencing was peripheral blood, taken before pregnancy. The sequence derives from a female donor with multiple sclerosis, enrolled in a pregnancy study. This chain links TRBV9 with TRBJ1-3; perhaps TRBD1 as D (5 bases). In DNA form, the CDR3 reads TGTGCCAGCAGCGTAGACGGAGGGGACGGAAACACCATATATTTT. Protein: CASSVDGGDGNTIYF.